The entry below gives a single T cell receptor (beta chain) sequence along with its context. The authors' processing: Cell counts per sample came from amplifying reference gene primers. Some clones are missing from TCRdb's copy, which holds only in-frame ones; the method was immunoSEQ multiplex PCR. V and J calls and clone size are given by that table; D and trimming were obtained from the DNA. Of under 150,000 clones in the sample, 90% were seen once. CDR1 and CDR2 (germline): KGHDR, SFDVKD. CDR3 length equals 11 residues. V was shortened by 3 bases and J by 5 bases, with 3 bases between the two germline ends. These data originate in a study of blood T cell repertoires in COVID-19. The wider study: Acute and convalescent COVID-19 specimens originated in the United States, Italy and Spain.

Sequences were obtained from peripheral blood. This sequence was found in a man aged 50 or older with active COVID-19. The V and J genes are TRBV24-1 and TRBJ1-2; D remains ambiguous. CDR3 loop: CATSDPYGYTF. The CDR3 region has the DNA TGTGCCACCAGTGATCCTTATGGCTACACCTTC.